The source of this T cell receptor beta chain is a study of Graves' ophthalmopathy and Graves' hyperthyroidism. Per germline, CDR1 SGHVT and CDR2 SQSDAQ. V lost 11 bases and J 5 bases, leaving 18 bases between the germline ends. This CDR3 comprises 13 residues. For repertoire sequencing, the TCR beta CDR3 regions were amplified from RNA transcripts. Amplification began with first-round RT-PCR using HTBI primers, then second-round multiplex PCR was performed. TCRdb re-analysed the multiplex PCR reads in MiXCR, keeping a single row per CDR3 protein. The sample gives 650,000 to 800,000 distinct CDR3 sequences, 35% to 50% of which show up once; over 2.5% is in the top ten.

The TCR sequence derives from an adult man with Graves' ophthalmopathy. The specimen sequenced was peripheral blood. The V call is TRBV7-4, the J call TRBJ2-5, with D hard to call. The CDR3 reads CAWCPENGETQYF. Written as DNA, the CDR3 is TGTGCCTGGTGCCCAGAAAATGGGGAGACCCAGTACTTC.